This TCR beta chain is from a study of shared clonotypes between healthy human individuals. Turning to the study itself: The donor group consisted of a couple of women and a few men, aged 18 to 49.

The V segment lost 4 bases and the J segment 7 bases; nucleotides outside the gene matches: 11. CDR3 length equals 17 residues. From germline, CDR1 is SGHNT and CDR2 YYREEE (reference sequence). Worth noting for this clone: Antigen: not known.

Assay used: immunoSEQ multiplex PCR; TCRdb lists only in-frame clones, some missing. The sample consists of 640,000 or so clones, about two thirds of them appearing once. Overall study results and limits: Researchers sampled blood only, noting tissue repertoires likely differ.

The clonotype was recovered from a woman in her 30s in good health. This sequence joins TRBV5-4 and TRBJ2-7; 16 bases line up with TRBD2. Sequencing input: memory CD4+ T cells sorted from blood. The subset was: CD45RA-negative fraction. CDR3 sequence reads: CASSGGLAGGPAREQYF. CDR3 coding DNA: TGTGCCAGCAGCGGGGGACTAGCGGGAGGGCCGGCGAGGGAGCAGTACTTC.